These T cell receptor beta chains were read from a single sample in a study of post-analysis software for immune sequencing data. MiXCR was run by TCRdb on the PCR reads, yielding one entry per CDR3 protein. The repertoire consists of 650,000 to 850,000 distinct CDR3 sequences, with around 50% occurring once and the leading ten covering around 4.5%. The sample taken for sequencing was blood. The receptors originated from a girl aged 10-17 years with multiple sclerosis. The CDR3 runs from the conserved cysteine through the conserved F or W. D genes are given only for firm matches. Only some rows state a clone size, as once, few, many or a class for expanded clones.

j_gene,abundance,d_gene,v_gene,CDR3aa,CDR3nt
TRBJ1-2,.,TRBD1,TRBV4-1,CASSQGQGKAFGGYTF,TGCGCCAGCAGCCAAGGACAGGGGAAGGCGTTTGGCGGCTACACCTTC
TRBJ1-1,.,.,TRBV29-1,CSVERQINTEAFF,TGCAGCGTTGAACGGCAGATTAACACTGAAGCTTTCTTT
TRBJ1-1,few,.,TRBV6-5,CASTRRGGNTEAFF,TGTGCCAGCACTCGCAGAGGGGGTAACACTGAAGCTTTCTTT
TRBJ2-1,.,TRBD2,TRBV5-5,CASSRTSGGWNEQFF,TGTGCCAGCAGCAGGACTAGCGGGGGGTGGAATGAGCAGTTCTTC
TRBJ1-2,.,TRBD1,TRBV12-3/TRBV12-4,CASSDRGEIGYTF,TGTGCCAGCAGTGACAGGGGGGAAATTGGCTACACCTTC
TRBJ1-6,.,.,TRBV4-2,CASSQDLPRTPLHF,TGTGCCAGCAGCCAAGATCTCCCGAGGACACCCCTCCACTTT
TRBJ2-1,.,.,TRBV5-1,CASSLSPGQANNEQFF,TGCGCCAGCAGCTTGTCCCCGGGACAAGCCAACAATGAGCAGTTCTTC
TRBJ2-3,.,TRBD2,TRBV30,CAWTGLLSTDTQYF,TGTGCCTGGACGGGACTACTTAGCACAGATACGCAGTATTTT
TRBJ2-5,.,TRBD2,TRBV5-5,CASSLRLAGLLETQYF,TGTGCCAGCAGCTTGAGGCTAGCGGGGCTGCTAGAGACCCAGTACTTC
TRBJ2-7,few,TRBD2,TRBV20-1,CSASPGRGSSEQYF,TGCAGTGCTAGCCCAGGGAGGGGAAGTAGCGAGCAGTACTTC
TRBJ2-5,.,TRBD2,TRBV20-1,CSGVAGTQETQYF,TGCAGTGGGGTAGCGGGGACCCAAGAGACCCAGTACTTC
TRBJ2-7,.,.,TRBV25-1,CASSPGTGDLGDQYF,TGTGCCAGCAGCCCGGGTACAGGCGACCTTGGGGACCAGTACTTC
TRBJ2-3,.,.,TRBV29-1,CSVGANTDTQYF,TGCAGCGTTGGAGCCAACACAGATACGCAGTATTTT